This T cell receptor beta chain emerged from a study of blood T cells in healthy people across ages. The use of a sample-barcoded 5' primer and a J-beta primer mix characterized a second PCR of about 6 to 12 cycles. Using its own MiXCR run on the 5' RACE reads, TCRdb lists one record per CDR3 protein. The data contain 500,000 to 550,000 distinct CDR3 sequences, under 30% of them singletons. PBMCs, at least 7 million per sample, were isolated. The CDR3 consists of 14 residues. Per the germline V gene, CDR1 is MDHEN and CDR2 is SYDVKM. J was trimmed by 5 bases and V by 5 bases; bases with no gene match: 6. The same data also went into a second study, on T cells of mothers and their children. Turning to that study: Sample barcodes and 2-4 random nucleotides came from the second PCR's M1S primer.

The TCR sequence derives from a boy between 5 and 17 years old in good health. The specimen sequenced was blood. V gene TRBV28 combines with J gene TRBJ2-4; 7 bases are shared with TRBD1. In DNA, the CDR3 is TGTGCCAGCAGTGGGCCGGGACAGCAAAACATTCAGTACTTC. As protein: CASSGPGQQNIQYF.